This passage covers 3 T cell receptor beta chains from one sample sequenced in a study of T-cell memory formation after mild COVID-19. From the 5' RACE reads, TCRdb called clonotypes with MiXCR, one entry per CDR3 protein. The top ten hold around 41% of the sample, which has around 80,000 distinct CDR3 sequences, roughly 13% seen once. Sequenced sample: PBMCs or a T cell subset sorted from them (not recorded which). All receptors derive from a man younger than 35 who had mild COVID-19 (a few samples of this study predate the infection). Cell type and time point are not known.

This clonotype was counted at least ten times. The chain recombines TRBV6-6 with TRBJ2-1; TRBD1 might be the D (6 bases). In germline, CDR1 is MNHNY, CDR2 SVGAGI (reference sequence). Trimming took 5 bases from V and 7 from J, leaving 24 bases between them. This CDR3 comprises 17 residues. In DNA, the CDR3 is TGTGCCAGCAGTCTTAGAAACAGGGCCGCAAGTGAGAATGAGCAGTTCTTC. This codes for CASSLRNRAASENEQFF.

The chain recombines TRBV11-2 with TRBJ2-1; D might be TRBD1 (6 bases). V gave up 2 bases and J gave up 2 bases, with 13 bases separating them. Germline CDR1 and CDR2: SGHAT and FQNNGV. The CDR3 is 16 residues long. The CDR3 DNA reads TGTGCCAGCAGCTTATACAGACAGGCTCCCTACAATGAGCAGTTCTTC. It specifies CASSLYRQAPYNEQFF.

This clonotype was counted between two and nine times. The chain recombines TRBV5-1 with TRBJ1-1; TRBD1 might be the D (5 bases). This CDR3 spans 14 amino acids. The germline V gene encodes CDR1 SGHRS and CDR2 YFSETQ. V lost 4 bases and J 1 base, leaving 11 bases between the germline ends. In nucleotides, the CDR3 is TGCGCCAGCAGCCTTTCTCAGGGGAACACTGAAGCTTTCTTT. The encoded protein is CASSLSQGNTEAFF. Filled out from reference TRBV5-1 and TRBJ1-1, the complete variable domain reads KAGVTQTPRYLIKTRGQQVTLSCSPISGHRSVSWYQQTPGQGLQFLFEYFSETQRNKGNFPGRFSGRQFSNSRSEMNVSTLELGDSALYLCASSLSQGNTEAFFGQGTRLTVV.